This TCR beta chain was recorded in a study of naive and memory T cell subsets. From germline, CDR1 is KGHSH and CDR2 LQKENI. V was shortened by 5 bases and J by 8 bases, with 18 bases between the two germline ends. The CDR3 totals 15 residues. A UMI-containing oligonucleotide was joined by 3' ligation to the TCR cDNA template. Adult healthy volunteers gave 2.5 ml peripheral blood for whole-blood RNA. Study-level findings and limits: TCR transcript changes with activation or differentiation may affect this RNA method.

There are many counts of this clonotype. Its target is unknown. The SP2 primer and nested alpha and beta constant region primers amplified ligated cDNA in four rounds. For blood and skin samples, reverse transcription used TCR alpha and beta constant primers. From the 5' RACE reads, TCRdb called clonotypes with MiXCR, one entry per CDR3 protein. The data show roughly 62,000 distinct CDR3 sequences, 7% to 8% seen once. This TCR was recovered from a female donor in good health. V and J are TRBV18 and TRBJ1-4; D is possibly TRBD1 (5 bases). CDR3 coding DNA: TGTGCCAGCTCATCCAATACCGGGGCAGAAGAAAAACTGTTTTTT. Its translation is CASSSNTGAEEKLFF.